This record concerns one TCR beta chain sequence. This clonotype came up many times. This receptor's antigen is unknown. No much larger clone exists at a distance of one base, and base qualities are not known. The CDR3, cysteine through phenylalanine, is 13 amino acids long. The kept DNA is CDR3 alone, 39 bases in frame from the first base. As encoded in the germline V gene (reference sequence), CDR1 is LGHDT while CDR2 is YNNKEL. The trim is 3 bases for V and 4 bases for J, with a gap of 9 bases between the germline ends. This was a case-control study nested in a cohort of healthcare workers in London, UK, who had nasopharyngeal swab PCR tests and blood samples taken every week. Healthcare workers were recruited during the week of the UK lockdown, between 23 and 31 March 2020, and followed weekly for up to roughly 16 weeks. The data are from a study of early T cells in non-severe SARS-CoV-2 infection (dated by TCRdb to 2020 to 2023). With respect to the entire study: Bulk RNA from unsorted whole blood was used for TCR sequencing, so alpha and beta chains could not be paired.

Receptor amplification or capture employed 5' RACE. TCRdb names NextSeq 500 as the instrument used. Unique molecular identifiers were attached to individual cDNA molecules in the TCR library protocol so that sequencing error and PCR bias could be corrected. Both TCR alpha and beta chains were sequenced, and tight co-correlation was observed between alpha and beta sequence abundances in each sample. From the authors' description of their analysis: Decombinator V4 was used to annotate TCR sequences for V gene, J gene and CDR3. Expanded TCRs were defined as changing significantly between any two time points under a Poisson model with p below 0.0001. TCR abundances were normalised to the total number of TCRs sequenced per sample and expressed as counts per million. MAIT TCRs were defined by TRAV1-2 paired with TRAJ12, TRAJ20 or TRAJ33, and iNKT TCRs by TRAV10 paired with TRAJ18. VDJdb, accessed on 1 November 2021, was searched for TCRs annotated for CMV, EBV and SARS-CoV-2, and TCRs annotated for more than one antigen were excluded. The public reads were run again by TCRdb, first through fastp at Q25 and then through MiXCR, and only productive beta chains were kept. Rows merge per CDR3 protein into single entries with the most common DNA and genes. Here the V and J calls rest on TCRdb's processing, not on the authors' analysis. Here the sample has 46,000 or so distinct CDR3 sequences; about 12% occur a single time. The ten largest make up 9.5% to 13% of the sample.

Here is what the overall study found, with its caveats: Matching against VDJdb was skewed toward anti-spike CD8 responses, likely underestimated virus-specific expansions, and missed private and CD4 specificities.

This receptor was taken from an adult who was a healthcare worker with PCR-confirmed SARS-CoV-2 infection or an uninfected control (not recorded which). Recombination linked TRBV3-1 to TRBJ1-1, with no D gene named confidently. The source material was whole blood. The nucleotides read TGTGCCAGCAGCCATTTTGGTATCACTGAAGCTTTCTTT. Translation gives CASSHFGITEAFF.